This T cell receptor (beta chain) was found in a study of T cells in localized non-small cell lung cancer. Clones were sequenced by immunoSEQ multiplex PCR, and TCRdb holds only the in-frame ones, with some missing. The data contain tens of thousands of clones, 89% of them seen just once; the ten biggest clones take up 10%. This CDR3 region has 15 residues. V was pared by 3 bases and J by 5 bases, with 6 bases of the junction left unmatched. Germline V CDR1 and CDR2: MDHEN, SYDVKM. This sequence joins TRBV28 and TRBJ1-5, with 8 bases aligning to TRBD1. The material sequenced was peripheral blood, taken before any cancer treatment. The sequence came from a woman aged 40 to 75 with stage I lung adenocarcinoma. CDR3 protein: CASSLQGASHQPQHF. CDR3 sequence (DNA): TGTGCCAGCAGTTTGCAGGGGGCATCACATCAGCCCCAGCATTTT.